This T cell receptor beta chain was captured by sequencing in a study of cytomegalovirus exposure and HLA in healthy donors. Amplification used 60 Vbeta primers and 13 Jbeta primers. Study processing details: In a later analysis, 79 million or so unique TCR beta chains included roughly 11 million shared by two or more donors. This table comes from immunoSEQ multiplex PCR, and its TCRdb copy is limited to in-frame clones, with some not included. V, J and clone size are those of that table, while D and trimming were read from the DNA. The sample includes under 200,000 clones, roughly 73% seen only once; the top ten take 4.9%. Trimming cost V 8 bases and J 7 bases; bases outside gene matches: 8. Germline V gene sequence: CDR1 MNHEY, CDR2 SMNVEV (reference sequence). The CDR3 extends over 13 amino acids. Regarding the study as a whole: The classifier reportedly diagnosed cytomegalovirus status with high specificity and sensitivity. Serostatus for CMV was the only available immune exposure information. Indistinguishable V segments such as TRBV6-2 and TRBV6-3 were excluded.

In regard to this clone: Its antigen is still unknown.

The specimen sequenced was PBMCs. This clonotype was obtained from a male donor in good health and CMV-seronegative. The gene calls are TRBV27 and TRBJ2-1; 7 positions agree with TRBD1. CDR3 protein: CASLRQGVNEQFF. CDR3 nucleotide sequence: TGTGCCAGCCTGAGACAGGGAGTAAATGAGCAGTTCTTC.